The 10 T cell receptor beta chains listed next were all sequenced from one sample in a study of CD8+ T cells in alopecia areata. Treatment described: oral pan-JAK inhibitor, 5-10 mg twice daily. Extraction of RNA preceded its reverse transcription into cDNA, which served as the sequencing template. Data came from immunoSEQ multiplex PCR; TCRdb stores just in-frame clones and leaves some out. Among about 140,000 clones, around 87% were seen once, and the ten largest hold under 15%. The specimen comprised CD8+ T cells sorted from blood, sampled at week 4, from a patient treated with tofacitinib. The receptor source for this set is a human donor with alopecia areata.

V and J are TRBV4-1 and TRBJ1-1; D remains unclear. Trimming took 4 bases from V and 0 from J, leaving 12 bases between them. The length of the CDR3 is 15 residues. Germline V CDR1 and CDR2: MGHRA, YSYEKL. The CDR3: CASSRGPGVNTEAFF. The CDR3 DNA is TGCGCCAGCAGCCGGGGTCCTGGGGTGAACACTGAAGCTTTCTTT.

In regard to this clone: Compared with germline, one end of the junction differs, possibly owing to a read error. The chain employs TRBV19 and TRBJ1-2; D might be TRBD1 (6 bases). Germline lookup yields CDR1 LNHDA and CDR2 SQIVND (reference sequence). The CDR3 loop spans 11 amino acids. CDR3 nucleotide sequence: TGTGCCTGTAGGGGGGCCTATGGCTACACCTTC. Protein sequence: CACRGAYGYTF. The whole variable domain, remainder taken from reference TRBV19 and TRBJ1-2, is DGGITQSPKYLFRKEGQNVTLSCEQNLNHDAMYWYRQDPGQGLRLIYYSQIVNDFQKGDIAEGYSVSREKKESFPLTVTSAQKNPTAFYLCACRGAYGYTFGSGTRLTVV.

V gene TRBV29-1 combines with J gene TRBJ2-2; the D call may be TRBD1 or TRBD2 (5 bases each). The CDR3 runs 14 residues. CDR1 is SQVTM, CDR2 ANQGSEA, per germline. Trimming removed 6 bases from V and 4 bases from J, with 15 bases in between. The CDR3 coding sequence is TGCAGCGTGGGACCATGGGGTGGCACCGGGGAGCTGTTTTTT. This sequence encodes CSVGPWGGTGELFF.

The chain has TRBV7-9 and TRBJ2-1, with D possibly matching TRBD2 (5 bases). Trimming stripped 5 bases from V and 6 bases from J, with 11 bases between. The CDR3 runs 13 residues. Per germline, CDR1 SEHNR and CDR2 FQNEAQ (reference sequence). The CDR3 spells CASSEGGSNEQFF. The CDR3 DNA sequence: TGTGCCAGCAGCGAAGGAGGATCCAATGAGCAGTTCTTC. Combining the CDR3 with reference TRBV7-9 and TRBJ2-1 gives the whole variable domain DTGVSQNPRHKITKRGQNVTFRCDPISEHNRLYWYRQTLGQGPEFLTYFQNEAQLEKSRLLSDRFSAERPKGSFSTLEIQRTEQGDSAMYLCASSEGGSNEQFFGPGTRLTVL.

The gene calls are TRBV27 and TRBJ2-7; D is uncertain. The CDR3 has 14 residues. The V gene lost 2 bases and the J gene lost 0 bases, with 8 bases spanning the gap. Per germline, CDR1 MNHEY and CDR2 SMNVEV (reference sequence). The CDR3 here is CASSLPDSSYEQYF. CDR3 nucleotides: TGTGCCAGCAGTTTACCCGATAGCTCCTACGAGCAGTACTTC.

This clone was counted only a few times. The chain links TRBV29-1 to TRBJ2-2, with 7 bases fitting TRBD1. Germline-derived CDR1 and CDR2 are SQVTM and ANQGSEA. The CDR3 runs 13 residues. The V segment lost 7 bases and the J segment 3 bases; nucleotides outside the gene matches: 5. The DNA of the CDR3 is TGCAGCGCTCACACAGGGGACACCGGGGAGCTGTTTTTT. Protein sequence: CSAHTGDTGELFF.

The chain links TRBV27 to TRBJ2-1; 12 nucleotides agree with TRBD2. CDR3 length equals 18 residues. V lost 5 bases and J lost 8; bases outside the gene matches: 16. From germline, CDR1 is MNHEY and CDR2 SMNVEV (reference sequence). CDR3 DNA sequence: TGTGCCAGCAGTCCCAACCCTATGCTAGCGGGAGGGAGGGATGAGCAGTTCTTC. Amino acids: CASSPNPMLAGGRDEQFF.

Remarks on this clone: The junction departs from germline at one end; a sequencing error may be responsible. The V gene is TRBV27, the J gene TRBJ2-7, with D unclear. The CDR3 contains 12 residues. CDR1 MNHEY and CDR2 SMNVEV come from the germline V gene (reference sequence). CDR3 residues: CASSLSGRLKHF. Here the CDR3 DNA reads TGTGCCAGCAGTTTAAGTGGGCGGCTTAAGCACTTC.

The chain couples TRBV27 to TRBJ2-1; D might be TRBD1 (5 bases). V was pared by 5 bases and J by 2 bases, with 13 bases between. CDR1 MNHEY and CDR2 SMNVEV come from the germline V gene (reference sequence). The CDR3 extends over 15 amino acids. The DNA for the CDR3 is TGTGCCAGCAGTCCACAGACAGCAGCCTACAATGAGCAGTTCTTC. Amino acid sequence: CASSPQTAAYNEQFF.

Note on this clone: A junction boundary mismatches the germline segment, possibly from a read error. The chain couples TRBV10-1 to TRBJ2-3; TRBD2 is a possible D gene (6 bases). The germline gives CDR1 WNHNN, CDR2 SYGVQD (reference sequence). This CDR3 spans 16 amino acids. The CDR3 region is CASSELSISGVDTQYF. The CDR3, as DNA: TGCGCCAGCAGCGAGTTGAGTATTTCGGGAGTTGATACGCAGTATTTT.